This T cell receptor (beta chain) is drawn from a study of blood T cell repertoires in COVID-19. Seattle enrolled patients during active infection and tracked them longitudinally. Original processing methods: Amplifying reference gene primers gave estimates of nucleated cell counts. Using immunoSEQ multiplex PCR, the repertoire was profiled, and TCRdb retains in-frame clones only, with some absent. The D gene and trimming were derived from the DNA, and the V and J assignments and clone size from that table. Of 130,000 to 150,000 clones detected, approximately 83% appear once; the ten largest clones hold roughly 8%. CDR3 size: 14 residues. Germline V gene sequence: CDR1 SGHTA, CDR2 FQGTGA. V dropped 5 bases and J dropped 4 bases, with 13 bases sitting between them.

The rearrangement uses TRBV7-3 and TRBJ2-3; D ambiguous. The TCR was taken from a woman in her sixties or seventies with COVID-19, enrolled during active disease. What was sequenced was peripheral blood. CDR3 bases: TGTGCCAGCAGCCCTCGAGCGTCTTCAGATACGCAGTATTTT. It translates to CASSPRASSDTQYF.